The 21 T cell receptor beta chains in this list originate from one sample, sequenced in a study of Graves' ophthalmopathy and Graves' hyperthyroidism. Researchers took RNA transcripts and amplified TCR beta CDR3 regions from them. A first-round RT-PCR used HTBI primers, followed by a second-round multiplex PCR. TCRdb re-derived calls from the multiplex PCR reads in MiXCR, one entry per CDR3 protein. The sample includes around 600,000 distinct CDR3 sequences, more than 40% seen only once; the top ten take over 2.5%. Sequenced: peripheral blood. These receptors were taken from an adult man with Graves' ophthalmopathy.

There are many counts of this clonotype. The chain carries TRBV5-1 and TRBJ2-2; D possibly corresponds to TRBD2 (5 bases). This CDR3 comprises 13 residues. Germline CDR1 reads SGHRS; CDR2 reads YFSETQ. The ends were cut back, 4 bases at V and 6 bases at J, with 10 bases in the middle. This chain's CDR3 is CASSDGDAGELFF. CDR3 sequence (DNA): TGCGCCAGCAGCGACGGGGATGCCGGGGAGCTGTTTTTT.

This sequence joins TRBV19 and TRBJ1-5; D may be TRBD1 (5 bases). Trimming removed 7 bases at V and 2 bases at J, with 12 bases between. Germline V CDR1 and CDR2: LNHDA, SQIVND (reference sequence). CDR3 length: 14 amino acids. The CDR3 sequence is CASTGSGGNQPQHF. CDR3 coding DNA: TGTGCCAGTACTGGCTCGGGGGGCAATCAGCCCCAGCATTTT.

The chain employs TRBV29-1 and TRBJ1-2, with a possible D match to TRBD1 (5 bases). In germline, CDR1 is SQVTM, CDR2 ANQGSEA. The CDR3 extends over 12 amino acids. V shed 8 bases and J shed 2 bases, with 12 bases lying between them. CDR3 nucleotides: TGCAGCTTAGATAGGGGAAACTATGGCTACACCTTC. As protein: CSLDRGNYGYTF. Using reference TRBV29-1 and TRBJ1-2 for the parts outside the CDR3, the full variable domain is SAVISQKPSRDICQRGTSLTIQCQVDSQVTMMFWYRQQPGQSLTLIATANQGSEATYESGFVIDKFPISRPNLTFSTLTVSNMSPEDSSIYLCSLDRGNYGYTFGSGTRLTVV.

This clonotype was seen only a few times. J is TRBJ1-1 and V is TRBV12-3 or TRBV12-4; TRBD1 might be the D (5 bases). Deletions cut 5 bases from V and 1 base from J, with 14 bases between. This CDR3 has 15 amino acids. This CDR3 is CASSQRAGGNTEAFF. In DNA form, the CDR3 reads TGTGCCAGCAGTCAGCGGGCGGGGGGGAACACTGAAGCTTTCTTT.

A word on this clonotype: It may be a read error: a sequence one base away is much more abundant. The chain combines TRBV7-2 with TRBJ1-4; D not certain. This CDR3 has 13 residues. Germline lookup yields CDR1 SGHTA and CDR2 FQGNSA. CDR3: CASSLDLSEKLVF. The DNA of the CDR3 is TGTGCCAGCAGCTTAGATCTCAGCGAAAAACTGGTTTTT.

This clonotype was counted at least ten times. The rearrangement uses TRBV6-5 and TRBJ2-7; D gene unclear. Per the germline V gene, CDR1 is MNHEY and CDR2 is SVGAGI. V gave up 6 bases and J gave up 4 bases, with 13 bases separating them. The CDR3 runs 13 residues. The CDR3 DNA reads TGTGCCAGCAGCACCTTATTACGTTACGAGCAGTACTTC. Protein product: CASSTLLRYEQYF.

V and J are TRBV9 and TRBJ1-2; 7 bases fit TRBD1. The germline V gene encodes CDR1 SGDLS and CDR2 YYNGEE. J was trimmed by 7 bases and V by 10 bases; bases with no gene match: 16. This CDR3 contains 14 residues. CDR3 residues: CAWSPGQAGGGYTF. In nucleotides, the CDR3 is TGTGCCTGGAGCCCTGGACAGGCCGGGGGTGGCTACACCTTC.

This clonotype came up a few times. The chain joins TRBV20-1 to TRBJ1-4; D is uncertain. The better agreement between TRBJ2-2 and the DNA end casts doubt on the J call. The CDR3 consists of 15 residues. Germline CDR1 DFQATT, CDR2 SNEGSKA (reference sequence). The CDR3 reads CSARPPQGFAGELFF. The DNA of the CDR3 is TGCAGTGCTAGACCTCCGCAAGGTTTTGCCGGGGAGCTGTTTTTT.

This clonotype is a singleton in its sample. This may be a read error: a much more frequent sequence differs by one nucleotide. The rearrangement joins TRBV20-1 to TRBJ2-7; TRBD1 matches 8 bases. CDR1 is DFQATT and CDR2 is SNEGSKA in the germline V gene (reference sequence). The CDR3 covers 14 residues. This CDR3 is CNARGDRSSYEQYF. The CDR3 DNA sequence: TGCAATGCCAGAGGGGACAGGAGCTCCTACGAGCAGTACTTC.

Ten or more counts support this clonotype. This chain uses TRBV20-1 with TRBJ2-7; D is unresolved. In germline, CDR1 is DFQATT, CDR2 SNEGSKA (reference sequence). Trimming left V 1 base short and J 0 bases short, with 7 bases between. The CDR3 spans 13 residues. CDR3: CSARAVVSYEQYF. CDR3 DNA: TGCAGTGCTAGAGCGGTCGTCTCCTACGAGCAGTACTTC.

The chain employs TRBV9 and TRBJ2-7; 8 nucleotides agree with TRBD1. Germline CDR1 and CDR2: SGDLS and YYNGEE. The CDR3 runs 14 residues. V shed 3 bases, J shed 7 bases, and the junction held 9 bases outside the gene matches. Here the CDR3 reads CASSGSSGGGEQYF. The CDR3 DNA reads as TGTGCCAGCAGCGGGTCTTCAGGGGGCGGTGAGCAGTACTTC.

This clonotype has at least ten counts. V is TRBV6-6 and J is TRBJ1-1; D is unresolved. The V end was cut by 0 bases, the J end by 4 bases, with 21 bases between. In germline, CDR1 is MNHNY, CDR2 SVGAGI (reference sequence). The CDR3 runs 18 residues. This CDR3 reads CASSYSSLMITDGTEAFF. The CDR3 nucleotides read TGTGCCAGCAGTTACTCGTCTCTCATGATCACAGACGGCACTGAAGCTTTCTTT.

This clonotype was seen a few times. CDR3 DNA sequence: TGTGCCAGCAGCCCGCTCGGGGACATTGGAAACACCATATATTTT. This translates into CASSPLGDIGNTIYF. The chain combines TRBV4-2 with TRBJ1-3; D is possibly TRBD1 (6 bases). V lost 4 bases, J lost 3 bases, and 13 bases lay in between. The CDR3 totals 15 residues. Germline V gene lookup returns CDR1 LGHNA and CDR2 YNFKEQ.

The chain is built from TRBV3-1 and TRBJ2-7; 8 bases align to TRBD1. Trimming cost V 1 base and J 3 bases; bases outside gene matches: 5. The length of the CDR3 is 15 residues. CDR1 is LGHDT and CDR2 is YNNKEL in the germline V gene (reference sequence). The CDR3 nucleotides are TGTGCCAGCAGCCAAGGAATTGGACAGGGCTACGAGCAGTACTTC. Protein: CASSQGIGQGYEQYF.

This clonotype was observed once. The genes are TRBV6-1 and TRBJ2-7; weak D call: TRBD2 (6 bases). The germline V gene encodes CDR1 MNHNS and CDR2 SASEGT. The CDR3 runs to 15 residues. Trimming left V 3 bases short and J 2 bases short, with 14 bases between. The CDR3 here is CASSEPLLATYEQYF. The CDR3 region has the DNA TGTGCCAGCAGTGAGCCCCTTCTAGCGACCTACGAGCAGTACTTC.

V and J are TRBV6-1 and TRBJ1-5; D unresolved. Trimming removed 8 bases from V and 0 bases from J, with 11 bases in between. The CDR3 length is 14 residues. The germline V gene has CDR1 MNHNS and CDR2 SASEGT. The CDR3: CASAKTHSNQPQHF. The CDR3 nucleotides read TGTGCCAGCGCGAAGACCCATAGCAATCAGCCCCAGCATTTT.

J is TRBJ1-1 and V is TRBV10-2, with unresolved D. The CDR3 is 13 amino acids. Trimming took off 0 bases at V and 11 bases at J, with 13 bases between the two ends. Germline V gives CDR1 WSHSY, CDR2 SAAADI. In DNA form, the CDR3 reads TGCGCCAGCAGTGAGTCGAGAATGAGTAGGGCTTTCTTT. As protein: CASSESRMSRAFF.

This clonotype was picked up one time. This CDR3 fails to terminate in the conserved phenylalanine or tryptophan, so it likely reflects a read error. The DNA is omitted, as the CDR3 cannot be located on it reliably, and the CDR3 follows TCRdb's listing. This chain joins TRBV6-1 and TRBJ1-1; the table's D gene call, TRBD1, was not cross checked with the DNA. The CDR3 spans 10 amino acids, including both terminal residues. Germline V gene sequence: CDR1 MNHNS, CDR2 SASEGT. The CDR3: CASSYSIPGR.

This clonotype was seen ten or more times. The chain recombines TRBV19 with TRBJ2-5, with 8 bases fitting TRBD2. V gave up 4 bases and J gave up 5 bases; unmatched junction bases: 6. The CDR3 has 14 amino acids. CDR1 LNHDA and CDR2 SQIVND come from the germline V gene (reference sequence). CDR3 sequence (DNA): TGTGCCAGTAGTACCCTCCCGGGGGGGGAGACCCAGTACTTC. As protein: CASSTLPGGETQYF.

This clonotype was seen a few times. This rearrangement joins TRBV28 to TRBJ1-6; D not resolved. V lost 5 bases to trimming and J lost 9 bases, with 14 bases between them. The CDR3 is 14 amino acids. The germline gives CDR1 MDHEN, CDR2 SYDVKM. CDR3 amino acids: CASSPGPGLSPLHF. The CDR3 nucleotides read TGTGCCAGCAGTCCGGGCCCCGGACTTTCACCCCTCCACTTT.

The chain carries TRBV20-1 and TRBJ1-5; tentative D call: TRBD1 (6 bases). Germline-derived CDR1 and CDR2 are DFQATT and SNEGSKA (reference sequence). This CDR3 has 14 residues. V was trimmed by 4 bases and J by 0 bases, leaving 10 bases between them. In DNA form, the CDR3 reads TGCAGTGCTAAAGACAGGTATAGCAATCAGCCCCAGCATTTT. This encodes CSAKDRYSNQPQHF.